Listed here are 30 T cell receptor beta chains from one sample, sequenced in a study of blood T cell repertoires in COVID-19. Data came from immunoSEQ multiplex PCR; TCRdb stores just in-frame clones and leaves some out. The top ten hold 1% to 1.5% of the sample, which has 380,000 or so clones, approximately 87% seen once. The source material was PBMCs or T cells enriched from blood (not recorded which). The receptors stem from a man aged 30-40 years who had recovered from COVID-19.

The J gene is TRBJ2-7, the V gene TRBV14; 7 bases line up with TRBD2. This CDR3 region has 14 residues. Germline-derived CDR1 and CDR2 are SGHDN and FVKESK. V trimming: 3 bases; J trimming: 6 bases; junction bases outside the gene matches: 8. The CDR3, as DNA: TGTGCCAGCAGCCAGTGGACTAGATTGGCCGAGCAGTACTTC. It yields the protein CASSQWTRLAEQYF.

This chain connects TRBV13 to TRBJ1-4; TRBD1 matches at 9 bases. CDR3 length: 15 amino acids. Trimming removed 2 bases from V and 5 bases from J; junction bases left unmatched: 3. The germline gives CDR1 PRHDT, CDR2 FYEKMQ (reference sequence). The CDR3 bases are TGTGCCAGCAGCTTAACAGGGGGCGGGAATGAAAAACTGTTTTTT. This codes for CASSLTGGGNEKLFF.

The V gene is TRBV5-6, the J gene TRBJ1-2; 7 nucleotides align to TRBD1. V trimming: 2 bases; J trimming: 6 bases; junction bases outside the gene matches: 10. The CDR3 is made up of 15 amino acids. Germline V gene sequence: CDR1 SGHDT, CDR2 YYEEEE. The CDR3 reads CASSLRDSGRDGYTF. In DNA, the CDR3 is TGTGCCAGCAGCTTACGGGACAGCGGAAGGGATGGCTACACCTTC.

The rearrangement joins TRBV6-5 to TRBJ1-1; perhaps TRBD1 as D (5 bases). This CDR3 spans 12 amino acids. The V end lost 10 bases, the J end lost 11 bases, and 20 bases lay between the germline ends. In germline, CDR1 is MNHEY, CDR2 SVGAGI. CDR3: CATTSGGVGAFF. CDR3 nucleotides: TGTGCCACCACGTCGGGGGGGGTCGGGGCTTTCTTT.

The J gene is TRBJ2-3, the V gene TRBV2; 10 bases align to TRBD1. The length of the CDR3 is 14 residues. Looked up from germline, CDR1 is SNHLY and CDR2 is FYNNEI. V shed 4 bases, J shed 9 bases, and the junction held 7 bases outside the gene matches. CDR3 sequence reads: CASSARDRGSTQYF. The CDR3, as DNA: TGTGCCAGCAGTGCCCGGGACAGGGGTAGCACGCAGTATTTT.

The gene calls are TRBV9 and TRBJ1-2; 8 bases are a match to TRBD1. Germline CDR1 is SGDLS and CDR2 is YYNGEE. V lost 0 bases to trimming and J lost 6 bases; unmatched junction nucleotides: 10. This CDR3 is 16 amino acids long. The CDR3 loop is CASSVASGQGRDGYTF. The DNA of the CDR3 is TGTGCCAGCAGCGTAGCATCTGGACAGGGAAGAGATGGCTACACCTTC. Together with reference TRBV9 and TRBJ1-2, the CDR3 gives the full variable domain: DSGVTQTPKHLITATGQRVTLRCSPRSGDLSVYWYQQSLDQGLQFLIQYYNGEERAKGNILERFSAQQFPDLHSELNLSSLELGDSALYFCASSVASGQGRDGYTFGSGTRLTVV.

The rearrangement uses TRBV5-1 and TRBJ1-2; 9 bases line up with TRBD1. Trimming took 4 bases from V and 5 from J; bases not matched to a gene: 12. Germline CDR1 SGHRS, CDR2 YFSETQ. CDR3 length: 16 residues. The DNA of the CDR3 is TGCGCCAGCAGCGCCGTCGGGACAGGGTCTAGTTATGGCTACACCTTC. Protein: CASSAVGTGSSYGYTF.

Regarding this clone: At the DNA level, this CDR3 is encoded by other sequences in the same sample as well. This chain links TRBV18 with TRBJ1-1, with TRBD1 matching over 8 bases. Unmatched junction bases numbered 4, after V lost 3 bases and J lost 1 base. This CDR3 has 15 residues. The germline V gene has CDR1 KGHSH and CDR2 LQKENI. CDR3 amino acids: CASSPRTGQNTEAFF. CDR3 sequence (DNA): TGTGCCAGCTCACCCCGGACAGGGCAGAACACTGAAGCTTTCTTT.

This clone has just a few counts. The genes are TRBV19 and TRBJ2-7; a weak D match, TRBD2 (6 bases). The CDR3 loop spans 14 amino acids. Trimming stripped 5 bases from V and 2 bases from J, with 13 bases between. Germline CDR1 LNHDA, CDR2 SQIVND (reference sequence). In DNA, the CDR3 is TGTGCCAGTAGTTCTCTCGGCGGGACCTACGAGCAGTACTTC. Translating gives CASSSLGGTYEQYF.

This chain connects TRBV18 to TRBJ2-1; TRBD2 matches at 11 bases. The CDR3 runs 18 residues. V gave up 0 bases and J gave up 9 bases; unmatched junction bases: 13. Germline V gene sequence: CDR1 KGHSH, CDR2 LQKENI. CDR3 sequence reads: CASSPPSGGAPGGGEQFF. CDR3 sequence (DNA): TGTGCCAGCTCACCACCTAGCGGGGGGGCCCCGGGTGGTGGTGAGCAGTTCTTC.

V usage is TRBV6-4 and J usage is TRBJ1-2; 11 bases line up with TRBD1. Unmatched junction bases numbered 5, after V lost 6 bases and J lost 8 bases. This CDR3 spans 13 amino acids. Germline V gene data show CDR1 as MRHNA and CDR2 as SNTAGT. For the CDR3, the DNA is TGTGCCAGCAGCGGACAGGGGGCGGGAGGCTACACCTTC. This codes for CASSGQGAGGYTF.

The genes are TRBV11-3 and TRBJ2-3; TRBD2 matches at 8 bases. Germline V lookup: CDR1 SGHNT, CDR2 YENEEA. With V trimmed by 5 bases and J by 1 base, 11 bases remained unmatched. The CDR3 runs 17 residues. CDR3 bases: TGTGCCAGCAGCCGGACGGGGGGGCATTCGGGCACAGATACGCAGTATTTT. It is translated as CASSRTGGHSGTDTQYF.

The chain is built from TRBV7-2 and TRBJ2-2, with TRBD2 as a possible D gene (6 bases). Germline V gives CDR1 SGHTA, CDR2 FQGNSA. CDR3 length: 15 residues. V gave up 5 bases and J gave up 1 base, with 11 bases separating them. Here the CDR3 reads CASSPGVGNTGELFF. CDR3 DNA sequence: TGTGCCAGCAGCCCGGGGGTCGGGAACACCGGGGAGCTGTTTTTT.

The chain employs TRBV7-2 and TRBJ2-7; D gene unclear. This CDR3 contains 15 residues. The V gene's germline CDR1 is SGHTA and CDR2 FQGNSA. V lost 0 bases to trimming and J lost 0 bases, with 9 bases between them. CDR3 DNA: TGTGCCAGCAGCTTAGCATGGGCCAGCTCCTACGAGCAGTACTTC. Amino acid sequence: CASSLAWASSYEQYF.

Note on this clone: This sample also contains other DNA sequences that code for the same CDR3. The chain recombines TRBV7-3 with TRBJ2-5; 7 positions match TRBD2. The CDR3 sequence is 13 residues long. With V trimmed by 1 base and J by 5 bases, 1 base remained unmatched. Germline loops: CDR1 SGHTA, CDR2 FQGTGA. The CDR3 DNA reads as TGTGCCAGCAGCTTAAGGGAGGGGGAGACCCAGTACTTC. Translation: CASSLREGETQYF.

With regard to this clone: The identical CDR3 is also encoded by other nucleotide sequences in the sample. V usage is TRBV5-1 and J usage is TRBJ2-1, with TRBD1 matching over 7 bases. The CDR3 is made up of 15 amino acids. Trimming took 1 base from V and 3 from J; bases not matched to a gene: 4. The germline gives CDR1 SGHRS, CDR2 YFSETQ. CDR3 sequence reads: CASSLRQGVYNEQFF. The CDR3 DNA sequence: TGCGCCAGCAGCTTGAGGCAGGGGGTCTACAATGAGCAGTTCTTC.

The chain uses TRBV9 and TRBJ2-1; D is perhaps TRBD2 (6 bases). The V end was cut by 0 bases, the J end by 3 bases, with 10 bases between. This CDR3 is built from 15 residues. Looked up from germline, CDR1 is SGDLS and CDR2 is YYNGEE. As DNA, the CDR3 is TGTGCCAGCAGCGTAGGGCCGGAGGGCTACAATGAGCAGTTCTTC. It translates to CASSVGPEGYNEQFF.

J is TRBJ2-2 and V is TRBV3-1 (or the pseudogene TRBV3-2), with 12 nucleotides matching TRBD2. Trimming cost V 1 base and J 6 bases; bases outside gene matches: 6. Germline CDR1 reads LGHDT; CDR2 reads YNNKEL (reference sequence). CDR3 length: 17 residues. The chain's CDR3 is CASSQASSGGAAGELFF. The CDR3, as DNA: TGTGCCAGCAGCCAAGCCTCTAGCGGGGGGGCTGCCGGGGAGCTGTTTTTT.

This clone was seen only once. The gene calls are TRBV5-1 and TRBJ1-1, with D maybe TRBD1 (5 bases). V was clipped by 4 bases and J by 5 bases, with 9 bases between them. Germline-derived CDR1 and CDR2 are SGHRS and YFSETQ. The CDR3 has 12 residues. The CDR3: CASSHGGTEAFF. The CDR3 coding sequence is TGCGCCAGCAGCCACGGGGGGACTGAAGCTTTCTTT. The entire variable domain, with the rest obtained from reference TRBV5-1 and TRBJ1-1, is as follows: KAGVTQTPRYLIKTRGQQVTLSCSPISGHRSVSWYQQTPGQGLQFLFEYFSETQRNKGNFPGRFSGRQFSNSRSEMNVSTLELGDSALYLCASSHGGTEAFFGQGTRLTVV.

V usage is TRBV4-2 and J usage is TRBJ1-1; TRBD1 matches at 9 bases. The J segment lost 1 base and the V segment lost 5 bases, leaving 8 bases of the junction unmatched. Germline V lookup: CDR1 LGHNA, CDR2 YNFKEQ. The CDR3 sequence is 16 residues long. CDR3 coding DNA: TGTGCCAGCAGCATAGAGGACAGGGGCTCGAACACTGAAGCTTTCTTT. Protein: CASSIEDRGSNTEAFF.

The chain uses TRBV4-1 and TRBJ1-2, with TRBD1 identical over 7 bases. The CDR3 has 15 amino acids. CDR1 is MGHRA, CDR2 YSYEKL, per germline. V dropped 4 bases and J dropped 6; count of bases not matched to a gene: 11. The DNA of the CDR3 is TGCGCCAGCAGCCCCCCAGCAGGGGGGTCGGATGGCTACACCTTC. This sequence encodes CASSPPAGGSDGYTF.

This clone was seen just once. The J gene is TRBJ1-4, the V gene TRBV4-1; 7 nucleotides agree with TRBD1. In germline, CDR1 is MGHRA, CDR2 YSYEKL. Trimming removed 2 bases from V and 5 bases from J; junction bases left unmatched: 8. This CDR3 is 16 amino acids long. The CDR3 protein is CASSQNPGQRNEKLFF. In DNA form, the CDR3 reads TGCGCCAGCAGCCAAAACCCGGGACAGAGAAATGAAAAACTGTTTTTT.

The chain uses TRBV5-4 and TRBJ1-6; D perhaps matches TRBD1 (6 bases). The CDR3 runs to 13 residues. CDR1 SGHNT and CDR2 YYREEE come from the germline V gene (reference sequence). Trimming took 4 bases from V and 14 from J, leaving 16 bases between them. CDR3 amino acids: CASSPGQQVALHF. CDR3 bases: TGTGCCAGCAGCCCAGGACAGCAAGTGGCCCTCCACTTT.

V is TRBV10-3 and J is TRBJ1-5; D remains ambiguous. The V gene lost 5 bases and the J gene lost 5 bases, with 10 bases spanning the gap. The CDR3 has 13 amino acids. CDR1 is ENHRY, CDR2 SYGVKD, per germline. The DNA of the CDR3 is TGTGCCATCAGTCGGGAGGTCGATCAGCCCCAGCATTTT. Translated: CAISREVDQPQHF.

J is TRBJ2-7 and V is TRBV2; TRBD1 agrees at 9 bases. Looked up from germline, CDR1 is SNHLY and CDR2 is FYNNEI. Unmatched junction bases numbered 7, after V lost 7 bases and J lost 3 bases. This CDR3 comprises 14 residues. CDR3 residues: CASIRDRAYYEQYF. In nucleotides, the CDR3 is TGTGCCAGCATTCGGGACAGGGCCTACTACGAGCAGTACTTC.

This clone came up a few times. The genes are TRBV19 and TRBJ2-2; the match to TRBD1 covers 9 bases. Germline values: CDR1 LNHDA, CDR2 SQIVND (reference sequence). The J segment lost 6 bases and the V segment lost 5 bases, leaving 7 bases of the junction unmatched. This CDR3 comprises 15 residues. This chain's CDR3 is CASSRRDRVPGELFF. The CDR3 nucleotides are TGTGCCAGTAGTCGCCGGGACAGGGTGCCCGGGGAGCTGTTTTTT.

The table lists this clone with a few counts. V gene TRBV6-5 combines with J gene TRBJ1-6; TRBD1 is a possible D gene (6 bases). The CDR3 runs to 15 residues. Germline loops: CDR1 MNHEY, CDR2 SVGAGI. V was shortened by 7 bases and J by 3 bases, with 13 bases between the two germline ends. The CDR3 DNA sequence: TGTGCCAGCACTTATACAGGGATCTATAATTCACCCCTCCACTTT. Translated: CASTYTGIYNSPLHF.

This clone was seen once. V gene TRBV7-2 combines with J gene TRBJ1-2; TRBD1 matches at 7 bases. Losses at the gene ends were 5 bases for V and 8 bases for J; bases not matched to a gene: 8. From germline, CDR1 is SGHTA and CDR2 FQGNSA. The CDR3 has 13 residues. The CDR3 DNA reads as TGTGCCAGCAGCCCCCGACAGGGAGGCGGCTACACCTTC. This gives the protein CASSPRQGGGYTF.

This clone was observed a handful of times. The chain combines TRBV5-8 with TRBJ2-7; TRBD2 matches at 8 bases. Per the germline V gene, CDR1 is SGHTS and CDR2 is YDEGEE. The length of the CDR3 is 14 residues. V was pared by 6 bases and J by 5 bases, with 10 bases of the junction left unmatched. Written as DNA, the CDR3 is TGTGCCAGCACCTTCCCGGGGGGGGGAGACGAGCAGTACTTC. Translating it yields CASTFPGGGDEQYF.

The rearrangement joins TRBV9 to TRBJ1-2, with 7 bases fitting TRBD1. This CDR3 has 13 residues. CDR1 and CDR2 (germline): SGDLS, YYNGEE. The J segment lost 8 bases and the V segment lost 5 bases, leaving 9 bases of the junction unmatched. CDR3 region: CASSEGANWGYTF. The CDR3 nucleotides read TGTGCCAGCAGTGAGGGGGCGAATTGGGGCTACACCTTC.